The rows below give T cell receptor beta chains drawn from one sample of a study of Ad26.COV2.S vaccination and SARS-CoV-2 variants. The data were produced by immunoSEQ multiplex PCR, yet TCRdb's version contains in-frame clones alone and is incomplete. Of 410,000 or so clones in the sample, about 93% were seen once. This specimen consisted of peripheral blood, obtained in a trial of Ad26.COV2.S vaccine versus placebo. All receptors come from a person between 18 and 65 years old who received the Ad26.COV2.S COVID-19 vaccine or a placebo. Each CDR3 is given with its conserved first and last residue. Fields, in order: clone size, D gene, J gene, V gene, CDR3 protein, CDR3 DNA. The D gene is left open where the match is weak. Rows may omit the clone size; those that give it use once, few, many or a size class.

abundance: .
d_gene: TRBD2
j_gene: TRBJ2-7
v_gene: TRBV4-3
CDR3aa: CASSQDGLAGSYEQYF
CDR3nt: TGCGCCAGCAGCCAAGATGGCCTAGCGGGTTCCTACGAGCAGTACTTC

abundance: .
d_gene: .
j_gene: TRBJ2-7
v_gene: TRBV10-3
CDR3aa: CAISEAGQSSYEQYF
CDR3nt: TGTGCCATCAGTGAGGCGGGACAGAGCTCCTACGAGCAGTACTTC

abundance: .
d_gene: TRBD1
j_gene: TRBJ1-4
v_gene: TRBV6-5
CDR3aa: CASSLDRADEKLFF
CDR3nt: TGTGCCAGCAGCCTGGACAGGGCGGATGAAAAACTGTTTTTT

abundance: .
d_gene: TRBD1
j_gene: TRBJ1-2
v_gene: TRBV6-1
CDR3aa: CASSELQGAESYGYTF
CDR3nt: TGTGCCAGCAGTGAACTACAGGGGGCAGAATCCTATGGCTACACCTTC

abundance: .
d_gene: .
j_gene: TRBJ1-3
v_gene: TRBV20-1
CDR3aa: CSASRVATSGNTIYF
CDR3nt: TGCAGTGCTAGTCGAGTGGCCACCTCTGGAAACACCATATATTTT

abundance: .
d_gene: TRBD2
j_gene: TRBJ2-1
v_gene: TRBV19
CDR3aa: CASLTSGIYNEQFF
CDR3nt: TGTGCCAGTTTAACTAGCGGGATATACAATGAGCAGTTCTTC

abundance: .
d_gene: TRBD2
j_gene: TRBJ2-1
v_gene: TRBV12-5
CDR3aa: CASGLVLAGVDEQFF
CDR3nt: TGTGCTAGTGGTTTGGTTCTAGCGGGAGTAGACGAGCAGTTCTTC

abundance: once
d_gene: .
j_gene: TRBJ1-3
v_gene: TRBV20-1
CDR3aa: CSASWRNTIYF
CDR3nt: TGCAGTGCTAGTTGGAGGAACACCATATATTTT

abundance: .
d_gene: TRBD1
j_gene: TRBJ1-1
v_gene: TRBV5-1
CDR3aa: CASSLGTGAAEAFF
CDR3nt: TGCGCCAGCAGCTTGGGAACAGGGGCCGCTGAAGCTTTCTTT

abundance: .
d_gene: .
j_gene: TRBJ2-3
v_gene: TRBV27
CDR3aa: CASSRSTDTQYF
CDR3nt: TGTGCCAGCAGTCGATCCACAGATACGCAGTATTTT

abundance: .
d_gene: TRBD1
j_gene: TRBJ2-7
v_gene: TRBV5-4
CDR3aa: CASSLPGQGKLSEQYF
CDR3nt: TGTGCCAGCAGCTTACCAGGACAGGGGAAGTTAAGCGAGCAGTACTTC

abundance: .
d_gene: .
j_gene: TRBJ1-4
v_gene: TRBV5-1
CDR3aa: CASSPLGGQNEKLFF
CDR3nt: TGCGCCAGCAGCCCCCTGGGGGGGCAGAATGAAAAACTGTTTTTT

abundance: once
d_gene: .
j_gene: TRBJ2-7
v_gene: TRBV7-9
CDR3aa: CASSPYPYYEQYF
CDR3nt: TGTGCCAGCAGCCCTTACCCCTACTACGAGCAGTACTTC

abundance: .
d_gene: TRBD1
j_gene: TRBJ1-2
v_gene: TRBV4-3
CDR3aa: CASRDRDSVYGYTF
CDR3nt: TGCGCCAGCAGGGACCGGGACAGCGTCTATGGCTACACCTTC

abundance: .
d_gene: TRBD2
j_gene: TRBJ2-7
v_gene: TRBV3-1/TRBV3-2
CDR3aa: CASSLGISGTREQYF
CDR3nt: TGTGCCAGCAGCCTAGGGATTAGCGGGACCCGCGAGCAGTACTTC

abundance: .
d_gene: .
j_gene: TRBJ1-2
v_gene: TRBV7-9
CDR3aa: CASSLQGQPYYGYTF
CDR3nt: TGTGCCAGCAGTCTACAGGGCCAACCCTACTATGGCTACACCTTC

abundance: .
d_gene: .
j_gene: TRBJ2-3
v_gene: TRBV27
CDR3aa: CASSLSKRADSDTQYF
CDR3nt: TGTGCCAGCAGTTTATCGAAGAGGGCGGATTCAGATACGCAGTATTTT

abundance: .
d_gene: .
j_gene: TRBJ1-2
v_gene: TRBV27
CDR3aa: CASRREDYGYTF
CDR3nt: TGTGCCAGCCGCCGGGAGGACTATGGCTACACCTTC

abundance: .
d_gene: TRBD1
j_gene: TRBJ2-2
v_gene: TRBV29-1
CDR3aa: CSVRDRWNTGELFF
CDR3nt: TGCAGCGTTCGGGACAGGTGGAACACCGGGGAGCTGTTTTTT

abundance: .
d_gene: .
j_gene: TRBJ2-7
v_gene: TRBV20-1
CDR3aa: CSASGRDYEQYF
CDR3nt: TGCAGTGCTAGTGGACGGGACTACGAGCAGTACTTC

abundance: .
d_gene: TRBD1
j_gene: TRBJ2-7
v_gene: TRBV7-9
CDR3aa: CASSFIGTGHYEQYF
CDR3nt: TGTGCCAGCAGCTTCATCGGGACAGGACACTACGAGCAGTACTTC

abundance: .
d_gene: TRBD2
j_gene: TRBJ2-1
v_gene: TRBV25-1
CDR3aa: CASIKTSGAYNEQFF
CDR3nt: TGTGCCAGCATTAAGACTAGCGGAGCCTACAATGAGCAGTTCTTC

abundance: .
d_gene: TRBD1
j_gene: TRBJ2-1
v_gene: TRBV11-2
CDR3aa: CASSFTGDVEQFF
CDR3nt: TGTGCCAGCAGCTTTACAGGGGACGTTGAGCAGTTCTTC

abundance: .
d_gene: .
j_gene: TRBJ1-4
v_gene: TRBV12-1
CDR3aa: CASSRTEKLFF
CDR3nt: TGTGCCAGCAGCCGAACCGAAAAACTGTTTTTT

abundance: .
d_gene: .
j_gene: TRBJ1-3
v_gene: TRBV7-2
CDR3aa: CASSLATAGNTIYF
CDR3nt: TGTGCCAGCAGCTTAGCGACAGCTGGAAACACCATATATTTT

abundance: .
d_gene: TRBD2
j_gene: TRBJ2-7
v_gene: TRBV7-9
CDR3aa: CASRPGTSGRAVGDEQYF
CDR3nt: TGTGCCAGCAGACCTGGGACTAGCGGGAGGGCCGTCGGCGACGAGCAGTACTTC

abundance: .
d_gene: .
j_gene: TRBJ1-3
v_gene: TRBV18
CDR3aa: CASSTTSGNTIYF
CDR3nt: TGTGCCAGCTCAACCACCTCTGGAAACACCATATATTTT

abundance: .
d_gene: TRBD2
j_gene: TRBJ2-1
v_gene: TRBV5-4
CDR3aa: CASSTSGRANEQFF
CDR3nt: TGTGCCAGCAGCACTAGCGGGAGGGCCAATGAGCAGTTCTTC

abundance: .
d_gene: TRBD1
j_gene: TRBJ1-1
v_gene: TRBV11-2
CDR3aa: CASSSHRGWSTEAFF
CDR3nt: TGTGCCAGCAGCTCCCACAGGGGATGGAGCACTGAAGCTTTCTTT

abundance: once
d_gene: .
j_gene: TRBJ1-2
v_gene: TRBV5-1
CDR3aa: CASSGQDYGYTF
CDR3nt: TGCGCCAGCAGCGGGCAGGACTATGGCTACACCTTC

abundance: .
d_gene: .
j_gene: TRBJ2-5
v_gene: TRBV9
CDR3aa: CASSVATVRVQETQYF
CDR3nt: TGTGCCAGCAGCGTAGCTACGGTGAGGGTTCAAGAGACCCAGTACTTC

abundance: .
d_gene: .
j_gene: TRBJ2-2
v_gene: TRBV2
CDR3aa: CASSEQGTGELFF
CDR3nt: TGTGCCAGCAGTGAACAGGGAACCGGGGAGCTGTTTTTT

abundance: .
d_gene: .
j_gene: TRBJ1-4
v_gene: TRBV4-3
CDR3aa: CASSQDQGPRNEKLFF
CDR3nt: TGCGCCAGCAGCCAAGATCAAGGGCCGAGAAATGAAAAACTGTTTTTT

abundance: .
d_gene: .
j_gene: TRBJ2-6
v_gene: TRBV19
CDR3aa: CASKGQDSGANVLTF
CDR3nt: TGTGCCAGTAAGGGACAAGACTCTGGGGCCAACGTCCTGACTTTC

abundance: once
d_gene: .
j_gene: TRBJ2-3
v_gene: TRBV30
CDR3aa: CAWSVLTDTQYF
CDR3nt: TGTGCCTGGAGTGTCCTCACAGATACGCAGTATTTT

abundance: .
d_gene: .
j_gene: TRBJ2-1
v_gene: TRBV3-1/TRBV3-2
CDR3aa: CASSQDSWTEQFF
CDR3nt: TGTGCCAGCAGCCAAGATAGTTGGACCGAGCAGTTCTTC

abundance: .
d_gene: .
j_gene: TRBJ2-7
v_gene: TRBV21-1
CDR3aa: CASSKDRVVATPYEQYF
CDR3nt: TGTGCCAGCAGCAAAGACAGGGTGGTAGCCACCCCCTACGAGCAGTACTTC

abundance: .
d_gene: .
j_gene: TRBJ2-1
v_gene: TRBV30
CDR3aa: CAWSLRTGNEQFF
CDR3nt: TGTGCCTGGAGTCTCCGGACGGGCAATGAGCAGTTCTTC

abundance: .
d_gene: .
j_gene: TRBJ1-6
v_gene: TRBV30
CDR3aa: CAWTPGGAYSPLHF
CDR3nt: TGTGCCTGGACTCCCGGGGGCGCGTATTCACCCCTCCACTTT

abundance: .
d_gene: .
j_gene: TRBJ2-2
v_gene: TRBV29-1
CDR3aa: CSAGVGRTGELFF
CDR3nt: TGCAGCGCGGGTGTGGGAAGAACCGGGGAGCTGTTTTTT

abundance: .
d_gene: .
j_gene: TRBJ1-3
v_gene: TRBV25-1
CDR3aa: CASGEGNTIYF
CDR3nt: TGTGCCAGCGGAGAAGGAAACACCATATATTTT

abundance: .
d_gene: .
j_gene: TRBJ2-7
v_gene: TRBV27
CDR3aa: CASSLPGALYEQYF
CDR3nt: TGTGCCAGCAGTTTACCTGGGGCCCTCTACGAGCAGTACTTC